The 13 T cell receptor beta chains reported below all come from one sample, sequenced in a study of shared clonotypes between healthy human individuals. The assay was immunoSEQ multiplex PCR, and TCRdb's table has in-frame clones only and misses some. Of about 380,000 clones in the sample, about 96% were seen once. The sample was memory CD8+ T cells sorted from blood. Described subset: CD45RO+ cells pooled with CCR7-negative TemRA cells. The origin of the receptors is a man aged 30 to 39 in good health.

The V and J genes are TRBV28 and TRBJ1-1, with TRBD1 matching over 8 bases. Germline CDR1 and CDR2: MDHEN and SYDVKM. The J segment lost 14 bases and the V segment lost 3 bases, leaving 8 bases of the junction unmatched. The CDR3 is 12 amino acids. The CDR3 sequence is CASSLGDRPYFF. CDR3 nucleotides: TGTGCCAGCAGTTTGGGGGACAGGCCCTACTTCTTT.

The chain has TRBV15 and TRBJ2-6, with D tentatively TRBD1 (5 bases). The CDR3 sequence is 16 residues long. V gave up 0 bases and J gave up 0 bases, with 6 bases separating them. The V gene's germline CDR1 is LNHNV and CDR2 YYDKDF (reference sequence). The CDR3 DNA reads TGTGCCACCAGCAGAGATCAGGGCTCTGGGGCCAACGTCCTGACTTTC. It codes for CATSRDQGSGANVLTF. Full variable domain (missing parts from reference TRBV15 and TRBJ2-6): DAMVIQNPRYQVTQFGKPVTLSCSQTLNHNVMYWYQQKSSQAPKLLFHYYDKDFNNEADTPDNFQSRRPNTSFCFLDIRSPGLGDTAMYLCATSRDQGSGANVLTFGAGSRLTVL.

The genes are TRBV7-9 and TRBJ2-5; 10 bases map to TRBD2. The V gene end was trimmed by 5 bases and the J gene end by 5 bases; junction bases not matched to a gene: 8. This CDR3 has 15 amino acids. Per the germline V gene, CDR1 is SEHNR and CDR2 is FQNEAQ (reference sequence). The CDR3 sequence: CASSKIAGGSETQYF. In DNA form, the CDR3 reads TGTGCCAGCAGCAAAATAGCGGGAGGTAGTGAGACCCAGTACTTC.

The chain combines TRBV28 with TRBJ2-1; D call uncertain. CDR1 is MDHEN and CDR2 is SYDVKM in the germline V gene. Trimming cost V 5 bases and J 7 bases, with 9 bases left between them. The length of the CDR3 is 12 residues. CDR3 region: CASSLGFNEQFF. CDR3 nucleotide sequence: TGTGCCAGCAGTCTAGGGTTTAATGAGCAGTTCTTC.

Details on this clone: Other nucleotide sequences from this sample produce the same CDR3. The rearrangement uses TRBV28 and TRBJ1-5; no firm D call. The CDR3 is 11 residues long. Germline V gene sequence: CDR1 MDHEN, CDR2 SYDVKM. The V gene lost 3 bases and the J gene lost 5 bases, with 2 bases spanning the gap. Written as DNA, the CDR3 is TGTGCCAGCAGTTTTGATCAGCCCCAGCATTTT. Amino acid sequence: CASSFDQPQHF.

This chain joins TRBV27 and TRBJ2-3; possible D gene TRBD1, 6 bases. The V gene's germline CDR1 is MNHEY and CDR2 SMNVEV (reference sequence). Between the trimmed V and J ends, which lost 0 bases and 11 bases, there was a span of 12 bases. This CDR3 is built from 13 residues. As DNA, the CDR3 is TGTGCCAGCAGTTTATCGCGAACAGGGAGGCAGTATTTT. It yields the protein CASSLSRTGRQYF.

This clone appeared once. This chain joins TRBV28 and TRBJ2-1; D may be TRBD2 (5 bases). CDR3 length equals 16 residues. V was cut by 5 bases and J by 0 bases, with 14 bases left in between. Germline values: CDR1 MDHEN, CDR2 SYDVKM. The CDR3, as DNA: TGTGCCAGCAGTCTTCCTAGCCCGAGCTCCTACAATGAGCAGTTCTTC. Translated, it gives CASSLPSPSSYNEQFF.

This chain connects TRBV5-8 to TRBJ1-5; the D gene is possibly TRBD1 (6 bases). The germline V and J ends were trimmed by 2 bases and 4 bases, with 10 bases remaining between them. The CDR3 is 14 amino acids. Germline lookup yields CDR1 SGHTS and CDR2 YDEGEE. The CDR3 bases are TGTGCCAGCAGCTTTCGGGGGCGGAATCAGCCCCAGCATTTT. Protein: CASSFRGRNQPQHF.

The V and J genes are TRBV10-3 and TRBJ2-1; 10 bases fit TRBD1. The CDR3 sequence is 14 residues long. Per germline, CDR1 ENHRY and CDR2 SYGVKD. The V and J ends lost 11 bases and 6 bases, in that order; junction bases with no gene match: 10. CDR3 nucleotides: TGTGCCTGCCGTTTGGGGACAGGGGCCAATGAGCAGTTCTTC. This codes for CACRLGTGANEQFF.

The J gene is TRBJ2-2, the V gene TRBV6-4; D is tentatively TRBD1 or TRBD2 (8 bases each). The CDR3 runs to 19 residues. Germline lookup yields CDR1 MRHNA and CDR2 SNTAGT. V lost 0 bases to trimming and J lost 6 bases, with 23 bases between them. The CDR3 region is CASSDSGQEGSGAPGELFF. Here the CDR3 DNA reads TGTGCCAGCAGTGACTCGGGACAGGAGGGTAGCGGGGCCCCCGGGGAGCTGTTTTTT.

The chain recombines TRBV27 with TRBJ2-2, with 9 nucleotides matching TRBD2. CDR3 length: 15 amino acids. The germline V gene encodes CDR1 MNHEY and CDR2 SMNVEV (reference sequence). Trimming cost V 6 bases and J 1 base; bases outside gene matches: 3. The CDR3 region has the DNA TGTGCCAGCAGCACGACTAGCGGGAACACCGGGGAGCTGTTTTTT. It codes for CASSTTSGNTGELFF.

This rearrangement joins TRBV2 to TRBJ2-7, with D possibly TRBD2 on 6 matching bases. The CDR3 contains 14 residues. V was shortened by 10 bases and J by 2 bases, with 18 bases between the two germline ends. Germline CDR1 is SNHLY and CDR2 is FYNNEI. DNA of the CDR3: TGTGCCAACCAGGCCCCGGAGGGAACCTACGAGCAGTACTTC. It translates to CANQAPEGTYEQYF.

The chain is built from TRBV5-1 and TRBJ1-2, with 8 bases fitting TRBD1. The length of the CDR3 is 14 residues. With 0 bases clipped from V and 8 bases from J, the junction kept 6 bases outside the gene matches. Germline V CDR1 and CDR2: SGHRS, YFSETQ. The DNA of the CDR3 is TGCGCCAGCAGCTTGGGGGACAGGACGGGCGGCTACACCTTC. Amino acid sequence: CASSLGDRTGGYTF.